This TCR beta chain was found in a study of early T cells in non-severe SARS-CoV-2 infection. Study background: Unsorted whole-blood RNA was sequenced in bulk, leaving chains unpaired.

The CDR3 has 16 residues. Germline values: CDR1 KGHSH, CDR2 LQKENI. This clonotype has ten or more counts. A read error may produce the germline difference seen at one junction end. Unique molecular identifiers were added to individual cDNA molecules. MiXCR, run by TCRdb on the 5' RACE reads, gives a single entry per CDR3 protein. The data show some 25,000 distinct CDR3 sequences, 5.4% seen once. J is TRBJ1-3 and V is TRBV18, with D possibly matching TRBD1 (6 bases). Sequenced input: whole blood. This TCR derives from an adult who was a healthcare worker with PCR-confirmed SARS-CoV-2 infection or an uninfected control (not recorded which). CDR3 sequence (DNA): TGTGCCAGCTCACCACAACAGACAGGATCTGAAAACACCATATATTTT. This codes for CASSPQQTGSENTIYF. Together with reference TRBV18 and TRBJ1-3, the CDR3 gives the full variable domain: NAGVMQNPRHLVRRRGQEARLRCSPMKGHSHVYWYRQLPEEGLKFMVYLQKENIIDESGMPKERFSAEFPKEGPSILRIQQVVRGDSAAYFCASSPQQTGSENTIYFGEGSWLTVV.